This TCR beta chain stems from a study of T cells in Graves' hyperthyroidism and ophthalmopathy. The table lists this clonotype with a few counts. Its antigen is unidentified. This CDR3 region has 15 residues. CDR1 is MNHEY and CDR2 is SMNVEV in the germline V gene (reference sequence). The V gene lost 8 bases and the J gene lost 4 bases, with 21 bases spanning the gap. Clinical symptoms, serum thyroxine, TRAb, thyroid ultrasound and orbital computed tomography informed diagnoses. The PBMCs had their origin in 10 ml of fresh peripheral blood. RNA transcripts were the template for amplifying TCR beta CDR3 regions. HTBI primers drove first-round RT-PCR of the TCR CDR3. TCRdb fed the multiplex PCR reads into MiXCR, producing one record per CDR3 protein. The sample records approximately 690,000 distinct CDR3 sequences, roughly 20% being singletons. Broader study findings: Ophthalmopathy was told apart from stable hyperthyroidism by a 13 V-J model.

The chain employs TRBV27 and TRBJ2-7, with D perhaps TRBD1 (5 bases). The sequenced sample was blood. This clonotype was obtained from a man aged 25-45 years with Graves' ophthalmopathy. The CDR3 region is CASRSGHMAFYEQYF. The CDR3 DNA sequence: TGTGCCAGCCGAAGTGGACACATGGCCTTTTACGAGCAGTACTTC.